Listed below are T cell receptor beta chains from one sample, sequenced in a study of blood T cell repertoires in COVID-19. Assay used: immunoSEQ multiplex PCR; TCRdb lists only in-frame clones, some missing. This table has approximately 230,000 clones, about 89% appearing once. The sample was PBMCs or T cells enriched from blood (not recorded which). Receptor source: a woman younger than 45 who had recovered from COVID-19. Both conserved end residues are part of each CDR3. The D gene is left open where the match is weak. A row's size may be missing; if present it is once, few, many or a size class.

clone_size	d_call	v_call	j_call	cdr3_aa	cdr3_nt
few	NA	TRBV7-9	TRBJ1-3	CATPEMVFASSGNTIYF	TGTGCCACCCCCGAGATGGTGTTCGCGAGCTCTGGAAACACCATATATTTT
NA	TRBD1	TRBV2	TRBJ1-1	CASSPGRDRLTEAFF	TGTGCCAGCAGTCCCGGTCGGGACAGGTTGACTGAAGCTTTCTTT
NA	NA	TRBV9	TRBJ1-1	CASSVAGSTEAFF	TGTGCCAGCAGCGTAGCAGGTTCCACTGAAGCTTTCTTT
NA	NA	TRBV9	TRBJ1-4	CASSSRGGGDEKLFF	TGTGCCAGCAGCTCCCGTGGGGGGGGCGATGAAAAACTGTTTTTT
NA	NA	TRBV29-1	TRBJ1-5	CSVEIGGRNQPQHF	TGCAGCGTTGAAATTGGGGGCAGGAATCAGCCCCAGCATTTT
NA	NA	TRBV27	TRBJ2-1	CASSRRGSGEFF	TGTGCCAGCAGCCGCCGAGGCTCTGGAGAGTTCTTC
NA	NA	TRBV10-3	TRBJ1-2	CAISESQTDDGYTF	TGTGCCATCAGTGAGTCGCAGACAGATGACGGCTACACCTTC
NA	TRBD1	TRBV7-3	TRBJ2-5	CASSLTGGQGEQETQYF	TGTGCCAGCAGCTTAACGGGGGGACAGGGTGAACAAGAGACCCAGTACTTC
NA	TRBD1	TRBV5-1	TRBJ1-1	CASSLASDRGANTEAFF	TGCGCCAGCAGCTTGGCCAGCGACAGGGGTGCGAACACTGAAGCTTTCTTT
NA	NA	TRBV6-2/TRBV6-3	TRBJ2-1	CASSYRASARVEQFF	TGTGCCAGCAGTTACCGGGCGTCCGCCAGGGTTGAGCAGTTCTTC
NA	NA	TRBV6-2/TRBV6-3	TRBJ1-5	CASSKPYLEPQHF	TGTGCCAGCAGCAAACCCTATCTAGAGCCCCAGCATTTT
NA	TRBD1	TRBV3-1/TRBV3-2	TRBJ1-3	CASSPTGDGNTIYF	TGTGCCAGCAGCCCGACAGGGGACGGAAACACCATATATTTT
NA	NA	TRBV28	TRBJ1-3	CASSLEGIGGNTIYF	TGTGCCAGCAGTTTAGAGGGTATAGGTGGAAACACCATATATTTT
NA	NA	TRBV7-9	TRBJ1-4	CASSYGTTNEKLFF	TGTGCCAGCAGCTATGGCACAACTAATGAAAAACTGTTTTTT
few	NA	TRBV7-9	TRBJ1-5	CASSLHGNQPQHF	TGTGCCAGCAGCTTACACGGGAATCAGCCCCAGCATTTT
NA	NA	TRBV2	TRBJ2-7	CASSVQSYEQYF	TGTGCCAGCAGTGTACAGTCTTACGAGCAGTACTTC
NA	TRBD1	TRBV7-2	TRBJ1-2	CASSLGLRDRGIGYTF	TGTGCCAGCAGCTTAGGACTTCGGGACAGGGGGATAGGCTACACCTTC
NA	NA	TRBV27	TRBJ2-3	CASSLGGRGTDTQYF	TGTGCCAGCAGTTTAGGGGGCAGGGGAACAGATACGCAGTATTTT
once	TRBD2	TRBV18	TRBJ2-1	CASSPGAGGRDEQFF	TGTGCCAGCTCACCAGGTGCGGGAGGACGGGATGAGCAGTTCTTC
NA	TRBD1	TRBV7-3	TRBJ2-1	CASSQAGQGGAEQFF	TGTGCCAGCAGCCAAGCCGGACAGGGGGGTGCTGAGCAGTTCTTC
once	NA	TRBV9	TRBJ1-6	CASSELQGNNSPLHF	TGTGCCAGCAGCGAACTGCAGGGTAACAATTCACCCCTCCACTTT
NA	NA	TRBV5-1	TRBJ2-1	CASSAASSLQFF	TGCGCCAGCAGCGCGGCGTCGTCTCTGCAGTTCTTC
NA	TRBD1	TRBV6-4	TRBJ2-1	CASSARTGSVTEQFF	TGTGCCAGCAGTGCTCGGACAGGGTCAGTGACTGAGCAGTTCTTC
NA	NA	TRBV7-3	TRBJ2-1	CASSLGGAPNEQFF	TGTGCCAGCAGCTTAGGCGGAGCCCCCAATGAGCAGTTCTTC
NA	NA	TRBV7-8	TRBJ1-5	CASSPREAQGPQHF	TGTGCCAGCAGCCCGCGAGAGGCGCAGGGTCCCCAGCATTTT
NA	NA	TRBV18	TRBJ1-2	CASSPPALHGYTF	TGTGCCAGCTCACCACCGGCTCTGCATGGCTACACCTTC
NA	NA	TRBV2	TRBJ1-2	CASSAGALGYGYTF	TGTGCCAGCAGTGCAGGGGCCTTGGGCTATGGCTACACCTTC
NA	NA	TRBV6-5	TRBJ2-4	CASSYAGFKDIQYF	TGTGCCAGCAGTTACGCAGGGTTTAAGGACATTCAGTACTTC
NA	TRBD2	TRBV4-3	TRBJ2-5	CASSQGGREQTQYF	TGCGCCAGCAGCCAGGGCGGGAGGGAGCAGACCCAGTACTTC
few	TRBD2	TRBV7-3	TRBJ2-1	CASSLTLAGGINEQFF	TGTGCCAGCAGCTTAACACTAGCGGGAGGTATCAATGAGCAGTTCTTC
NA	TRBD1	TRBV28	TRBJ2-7	CASSPGQGRPRMYF	TGTGCCAGCAGTCCCGGACAGGGACGCCCCCGTATGTACTTC
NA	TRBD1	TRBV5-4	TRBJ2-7	CASSFGTGVPYEQYF	TGTGCCAGCAGCTTCGGGACAGGGGTCCCCTACGAGCAGTACTTC
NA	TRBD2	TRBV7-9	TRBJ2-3	CASSLTWNQREPDTQYF	TGTGCCAGCAGCTTAACTTGGAACCAGCGGGAGCCAGATACGCAGTATTTT
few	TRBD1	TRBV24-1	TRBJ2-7	CATSISGTGKTYEQYF	TGTGCCACCAGTATCTCCGGGACAGGGAAAACCTACGAGCAGTACTTC
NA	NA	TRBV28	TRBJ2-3	CASSLSGGTDTQYF	TGTGCCAGCAGTTTATCGGGGGGCACAGATACGCAGTATTTT
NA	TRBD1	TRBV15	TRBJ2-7	CATSFSRDSSYEQYF	TGTGCCACCAGTTTCAGTCGGGACAGCTCCTACGAGCAGTACTTC
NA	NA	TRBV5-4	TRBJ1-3	CASSPTGGGTGNTIYF	TGTGCCAGCAGCCCAACTGGGGGGGGGACTGGAAACACCATATATTTT